Following are 5 T cell receptor beta chains from one sample sequenced in a study of CD8+ T cells in alopecia areata. Obtained from alopecia areata patients were lesional scalp punch biopsies along with peripheral blood. The sequencing template was cDNA reverse transcribed from extracted RNA. Data came from immunoSEQ multiplex PCR; TCRdb stores just in-frame clones and leaves some out. This table has some 5,000 clones, 50% to 75% appearing once. Sequencing was done on a sample of skin. All receptors come from a human donor with alopecia areata.

This clone was counted a single time. V gene TRBV28 combines with J gene TRBJ1-1; 8 bases match TRBD1. In germline, CDR1 is MDHEN, CDR2 SYDVKM. The V segment lost 6 bases and the J segment 0 bases; nucleotides outside the gene matches: 6. The CDR3 is 15 residues long. CDR3 sequence: CASRLQGGVNTEAFF. CDR3 DNA sequence: TGTGCCAGCAGGCTACAGGGGGGCGTGAACACTGAAGCTTTCTTT.

V is TRBV5-4 and J is TRBJ2-5; 9 nucleotides align to TRBD1. The DNA end lines up better with TRBJ2-7; the J call may be wrong. The length of the CDR3 is 16 residues. CDR1 and CDR2 from the germline V gene are SGHNT and YYREEE (reference sequence). CDR3 DNA: TGTGCCAGCAGCGCAGGACAGGGGACTGCATCCTACGAGCAGTACTTC. Protein sequence: CASSAGQGTASYEQYF.

The rearrangement joins TRBV11-2 to TRBJ2-3; tentatively, D is TRBD1 or TRBD2 (7 bases each). CDR1 and CDR2 (germline): SGHAT, FQNNGV. The CDR3 length is 13 residues. Trimming pared 5 bases from V and 8 bases from J, leaving 14 bases between. CDR3 nucleotide sequence: TGTGCCAGCAGCAGAACAGGGGAGGGTACGCAGTATTTT. It codes for CASSRTGEGTQYF.

This rearrangement joins TRBV4-1 to TRBJ2-7; unclear D gene. Germline loops: CDR1 MGHRA, CDR2 YSYEKL. The CDR3 is made up of 12 amino acids. Trimming pared 3 bases from V and 7 bases from J, leaving 10 bases between. CDR3 DNA sequence: TGCGCCAGCAGCCAGATCTCCGGGGAGCAGTACTTC. The encoded protein is CASSQISGEQYF.

The sample holds a few counts of this clone. The chain is built from TRBV2 and TRBJ2-5, with D hard to call. CDR1 is SNHLY and CDR2 is FYNNEI in the germline V gene. Trimming stripped 6 bases from V and 5 bases from J, with 16 bases between. The CDR3 extends over 14 amino acids. Here the CDR3 DNA reads TGTGCCAGCAGACCCGACCTGGGGTGGGAGACCCAGTACTTC. Translated: CASRPDLGWETQYF.